Presented here are 27 T cell receptor beta chains from one specimen sequenced in a study of shared clonotypes between healthy human individuals. Repertoires were generated with immunoSEQ multiplex PCR, while TCRdb's copy carries only in-frame clones and drops some. The data hold around 200,000 clones, with approximately 61% observed a single time. Material for sequencing was memory CD4+ T cells sorted from blood. The sample's subset: CD45RA-negative fraction. The receptors shown here come from a young man in good health.

The V and J genes are TRBV2 and TRBJ2-7, with 12 bases matching TRBD2. CDR3 size: 14 residues. CDR1 is SNHLY and CDR2 is FYNNEI in the germline V gene. The ends lost 6 bases at V and 3 bases at J; junction bases unmatched: 3. The CDR3 sequence is CASRRTSGVYEQYF. The CDR3 region has the DNA TGTGCCAGCAGGCGGACTAGCGGGGTCTACGAGCAGTACTTC.

This clone appeared a few times. The chain combines TRBV4-1 with TRBJ2-7; D unresolved. Germline V gene lookup returns CDR1 MGHRA and CDR2 YSYEKL. This CDR3 comprises 14 residues. The V and J ends lost 0 bases and 2 bases respectively, with 8 bases between them. Here the CDR3 reads CASSQDTTAYEQYF. The CDR3 DNA follows: TGCGCCAGCAGCCAAGATACTACCGCCTACGAGCAGTACTTC.

This chain joins TRBV2 and TRBJ1-5; TRBD1 aligns across 7 bases. The V gene's germline CDR1 is SNHLY and CDR2 FYNNEI. With V trimmed by 5 bases and J by 2 bases, 6 bases remained unmatched. There are 15 residues in the CDR3. The DNA of the CDR3 is TGTGCCAGCAGTTATCAGGGGGTGGGCAATCAGCCCCAGCATTTT. Protein product: CASSYQGVGNQPQHF.

This chain links TRBV7-9 with TRBJ2-1; 9 nucleotides line up with TRBD2. CDR1 and CDR2 (germline): SEHNR, FQNEAQ (reference sequence). CDR3 length: 17 residues. V lost 3 bases, J lost 3 bases, and 9 bases stayed unmatched. CDR3 loop: CASSFAASSGGYNEQFF. The CDR3 coding sequence is TGTGCCAGCAGCTTCGCGGCAAGTAGCGGGGGCTACAATGAGCAGTTCTTC.

CDR3 nucleotides: TGTGCCATCAGTGAGTCGGGGACGGTTTTAACTAACTATGGCTACACCTTC. Its protein product is CAISESGTVLTNYGYTF. The chain employs TRBV10-3 and TRBJ1-2, with a tentative D call TRBD1 (5 bases). Germline V CDR1 and CDR2: ENHRY, SYGVKD. The CDR3 length is 17 residues. With 0 bases removed from V and 0 bases from J, the gap between germline ends came to 14 bases.

This clone has only a few counts. The chain is built from TRBV29-1 and TRBJ2-7; 15 bases match TRBD2. Germline assignment: CDR1 SQVTM and CDR2 ANQGSEA. J lost 2 bases, V lost 7 bases, and 9 bases had no gene match. There are 16 residues in the CDR3. The CDR3 region is CSAQGLAGGPTYEQYF. The DNA of the CDR3 is TGCAGCGCACAGGGACTAGCGGGAGGCCCAACCTACGAGCAGTACTTC.

The chain links TRBV19 to TRBJ2-7, with 9 bases that match TRBD2. This CDR3 contains 15 residues. Per germline, CDR1 LNHDA and CDR2 SQIVND (reference sequence). J gave up 0 bases and V 4 bases, and 4 bases lay outside the gene matches. This CDR3 reads CASSSLAGISYEQYF. The CDR3 DNA reads as TGTGCCAGTAGTAGTCTAGCGGGAATCTCCTACGAGCAGTACTTC.

This clone was recorded many times. This chain joins TRBV7-3 and TRBJ2-7, with D perhaps given as TRBD1 or TRBD2 (5 bases each). The length of the CDR3 is 13 residues. Trimming removed 5 bases at V and 6 bases at J, with 14 bases between. From germline, CDR1 is SGHTA and CDR2 FQGTGA. The CDR3 protein is CASSPGTGLEQYF. The DNA for the CDR3 is TGTGCCAGCAGCCCCGGGACCGGCCTCGAGCAGTACTTC.

This chain links TRBV27 with TRBJ2-3; no clear D. Germline CDR1 reads MNHEY; CDR2 reads SMNVEV (reference sequence). V dropped 3 bases and J dropped 1 base, with 5 bases sitting between them. This CDR3 spans 13 amino acids. CDR3 residues: CASSFTGTDTQYF. For the CDR3, the DNA is TGTGCCAGCAGTTTCACAGGCACAGATACGCAGTATTTT.

The CDR3 is CASSSGQGGTGEQYF. For the CDR3, the DNA is TGTGCCAGCTCATCCGGACAGGGGGGAACGGGGGAGCAGTACTTC. The V gene is TRBV18, the J gene TRBJ2-7, with 10 bases identical to TRBD1. V lost 5 bases and J lost 7; bases outside the gene matches: 11. Germline V gives CDR1 KGHSH, CDR2 LQKENI. The CDR3 extends over 15 amino acids.

This clone was counted a few times. CDR3 sequence reads: CASRRPWGGTEAFF. The CDR3 nucleotides read TGTGCCAGCAGGCGTCCCTGGGGAGGGACTGAAGCTTTCTTT. This rearrangement joins TRBV2 to TRBJ1-1; D unresolved. Trimming shortened V by 6 bases and J by 5 bases, and 16 bases separated the two germline ends. In germline, CDR1 is SNHLY, CDR2 FYNNEI. This CDR3 is built from 14 residues.

The chain has TRBV4-2 and TRBJ2-2; TRBD2 matches 14 bases. Germline V CDR1 and CDR2: LGHNA, YNFKEQ. The V segment lost 4 bases and the J segment 4 bases; nucleotides outside the gene matches: 11. The CDR3 sequence is 19 residues long. CDR3 nucleotides: TGTGCCAGCAGCCGTTCGACGGGACTAGCGGGAGCGGGCACCGGGGAGCTGTTTTTT. Translating it yields CASSRSTGLAGAGTGELFF.

This clone was detected a few times. The rearrangement uses TRBV2 and TRBJ2-5; no reliable D call. The V end was cut by 4 bases, the J end by 3 bases, with 3 bases between. CDR1 and CDR2 (germline): SNHLY, FYNNEI. The CDR3 contains 11 residues. The CDR3 here is CASSAKETQYF. The CDR3, as DNA: TGTGCCAGCAGTGCAAAAGAGACCCAGTACTTC.

The V gene is TRBV27, the J gene TRBJ2-7; 7 positions match TRBD1. This CDR3 spans 13 amino acids. The J segment lost 3 bases and the V segment lost 6 bases, leaving 5 bases of the junction unmatched. The V gene's germline CDR1 is MNHEY and CDR2 SMNVEV (reference sequence). Written as DNA, the CDR3 is TGTGCCAGCAGCCCGGACAGGAGCTACGAGCAGTACTTC. This gives the protein CASSPDRSYEQYF.

This clone has only one observation. V gene TRBV18 combines with J gene TRBJ2-1; D possibly uses TRBD1 or TRBD2 (6 bases each). Per germline, CDR1 KGHSH and CDR2 LQKENI. There are 16 residues in the CDR3. V lost 1 base to trimming and J lost 9 bases, with 19 bases between them. The CDR3 region is CASSPRRGSRGAEQFF. The CDR3 bases are TGTGCCAGCTCACCACGTCGGGGGAGTAGGGGGGCTGAGCAGTTCTTC.

This clone was seen just once. The V and J genes are TRBV27 and TRBJ2-1; 7 bases agree with TRBD2. V lost 5 bases and J lost 8; bases outside the gene matches: 12. Germline V gene lookup returns CDR1 MNHEY and CDR2 SMNVEV (reference sequence). CDR3 size: 15 residues. CDR3 sequence (DNA): TGTGCCAGCAGTCCATACCGACTAGCCGTGTATGAGCAGTTCTTC. Residues: CASSPYRLAVYEQFF.

The chain joins TRBV2 to TRBJ2-5; TRBD1 matches at 8 bases. The V and J ends lost 7 bases and 4 bases, in that order; junction bases with no gene match: 5. The CDR3 extends over 13 amino acids. Germline V gives CDR1 SNHLY, CDR2 FYNNEI. The CDR3 sequence is CASNDRGSETQYF. CDR3 in DNA: TGTGCCAGCAACGACAGGGGATCAGAGACCCAGTACTTC. Based on the CDR3 plus reference TRBV2 and TRBJ2-5, the full variable domain is EPEVTQTPSHQVTQMGQEVILRCVPISNHLYFYWYRQILGQKVEFLVSFYNNEISEKSEIFDDQFSVERPDGSNFTLKIRSTKLEDSAMYFCASNDRGSETQYFGPGTRLLVL.

The chain couples TRBV18 to TRBJ1-4; no clear D. Germline V gene sequence: CDR1 KGHSH, CDR2 LQKENI. V lost 3 bases to trimming and J lost 7 bases, with 15 bases between them. This CDR3 is 15 amino acids long. Here the CDR3 reads CASSPDPGSGEKLFF. CDR3 nucleotides: TGTGCCAGCTCACCCGATCCGGGTTCGGGTGAAAAACTGTTTTTT.

In its sample, this clone was seen many times. The chain uses TRBV6-5 and TRBJ2-3; D is undetermined. The CDR3 runs 13 residues. V lost 10 bases and J 0 bases, leaving 11 bases between the germline ends. CDR1 and CDR2 from the germline V gene are MNHEY and SVGAGI. The DNA of the CDR3 is TGTGCCACGTCTAAGAGGAGCACAGATACGCAGTATTTT. Translating gives CATSKRSTDTQYF.

This clone was picked up one time. The chain is built from TRBV5-4 and TRBJ2-3, with D possibly matching TRBD1 (5 bases). From germline, CDR1 is SGHNT and CDR2 YYREEE (reference sequence). The CDR3 is made up of 15 amino acids. The germline V and J ends were trimmed by 2 bases and 3 bases, with 13 bases remaining between them. CDR3 in amino acids: CASSLRGRGTDTQYF. CDR3 DNA: TGTGCCAGCAGCTTAAGGGGTCGTGGGACAGATACGCAGTATTTT.

The chain employs TRBV5-1 and TRBJ2-7; D is perhaps TRBD2 (6 bases). Germline CDR1 and CDR2: SGHRS and YFSETQ. Trimming stripped 6 bases from V and 3 bases from J, with 19 bases between. The CDR3 covers 15 residues. The CDR3: CASTREPGLIYEQYF. In DNA form, the CDR3 reads TGCGCCAGCACCAGAGAGCCGGGACTGATCTACGAGCAGTACTTC. Using reference TRBV5-1 and TRBJ2-7 for the parts outside the CDR3, the full variable domain is KAGVTQTPRYLIKTRGQQVTLSCSPISGHRSVSWYQQTPGQGLQFLFEYFSETQRNKGNFPGRFSGRQFSNSRSEMNVSTLELGDSALYLCASTREPGLIYEQYFGPGTRLTVT.

The chain employs TRBV7-2 and TRBJ2-7; TRBD2 might be the D (5 bases). V was trimmed by 2 bases and J by 6 bases, leaving 14 bases between them. The CDR3 extends over 14 amino acids. Germline CDR1 is SGHTA and CDR2 is FQGNSA. The CDR3 is CASSLRGMMGEQYF. CDR3 nucleotides: TGTGCCAGCAGCTTACGGGGTATGATGGGCGAGCAGTACTTC.

Only a few counts were recorded for this clone. The chain recombines TRBV4-1 with TRBJ1-5; no firm D call. Germline V gene lookup returns CDR1 MGHRA and CDR2 YSYEKL. V was pared by 4 bases and J by 6 bases, with 10 bases between. The CDR3 length is 13 residues. CDR3 nucleotide sequence: TGCGCCAGCAGCCCGAGGTTCTTTCAGCCCCAGCATTTT. Its protein product is CASSPRFFQPQHF.

This clone has just a few counts. This chain connects TRBV6-5 to TRBJ2-3; 7 nucleotides match TRBD2. CDR1 and CDR2 (germline): MNHEY, SVGAGI. V lost 7 bases to trimming and J lost 7 bases; unmatched junction nucleotides: 11. The CDR3 contains 14 residues. The CDR3 sequence is CASMGGRASYTQYF. CDR3 sequence (DNA): TGTGCCAGCATGGGGGGGAGGGCCAGTTATACGCAGTATTTT.

This clone was detected only a few times. This chain uses TRBV11-2 with TRBJ2-1; 8 bases are a match to TRBD2. The CDR3 length is 16 residues. V lost 1 base to trimming and J lost 6 bases; unmatched junction nucleotides: 8. The germline gives CDR1 SGHAT, CDR2 FQNNGV. This CDR3 is CASSLGAGGVANEQFF. In DNA, the CDR3 is TGTGCCAGCAGCTTAGGGGCGGGGGGAGTGGCCAATGAGCAGTTCTTC.

This clone has just a few counts. The genes are TRBV10-2 and TRBJ2-2, with TRBD2 as a possible D gene (5 bases). This CDR3 comprises 11 residues. CDR1 and CDR2 from the germline V gene are WSHSY and SAAADI. The germline V and J ends were trimmed by 6 bases and 7 bases, with 6 bases remaining between them. The CDR3 nucleotides read TGCGCCAGCAGGGGGAGCGGGGAGCTGTTTTTT. Translation gives CASRGSGELFF.

The table lists this clone with a count of one. The rearrangement links TRBV2 to TRBJ2-7; TRBD2 agrees at 10 bases. The V segment lost 4 bases and the J segment 3 bases; nucleotides outside the gene matches: 6. The germline CDR1 and CDR2 sequences are SNHLY and FYNNEI. The CDR3 consists of 15 residues. The DNA for the CDR3 is TGTGCCAGCAGTGGTCTAGCGGGAGTGGGCTACGAGCAGTACTTC. It is translated as CASSGLAGVGYEQYF.